The 3 T cell receptor beta chains given below trace back to one sample, sequenced in a study of T cells after somatic rescue of genetic block. Clones were read by immunoSEQ multiplex PCR, and TCRdb kept only the in-frame ones, dropping some. The sample includes some 15,000 clones, roughly 72% of them seen just once. The sequenced sample consisted of peripheral blood mononuclear cells (PBMCs). These receptor sequences come from a man aged 18 to 30.

Turning to this clone: At one end, the junction sequence differs from germline, possibly due to a read error. V gene TRBV14 combines with J gene TRBJ1-2; D may be TRBD1 (5 bases). The CDR3 is 12 amino acids. The germline CDR1 and CDR2 sequences are SGHDN and FVKESK. The chain's CDR3 is CASSLTGTLKFF. For the CDR3, the DNA is TGTGCCAGCAGCCTGACCGGGACCCTAAAATTCTTC.

This clone is judged medium-sized (0.01 to 0.1%). CDR3 nucleotide sequence: TGCGCCAGCAGCCCTAGAGGAGCGGGAGGCTACAATGAGCAGTTCTTC. This translates into CASSPRGAGGYNEQFF. The V gene is TRBV5-1, the J gene TRBJ2-1; 9 bases align to TRBD2. The junction had 8 bases not matched to a gene; V was cut back by 4 bases and J by 3 bases. The CDR3 has 16 amino acids. Per germline, CDR1 SGHRS and CDR2 YFSETQ.

The chain couples TRBV5-1 to TRBJ2-7; TRBD2 might be the D (6 bases). The CDR3 loop spans 15 amino acids. CDR1 is SGHRS and CDR2 is YFSETQ in the germline V gene. Trimming took off 0 bases at V and 6 bases at J, with 16 bases between the two ends. The CDR3 DNA sequence: TGCGCCAGCAGCTTGGATACGGGAGAATCGATCGAGCAGTACTTC. It codes for CASSLDTGESIEQYF. The full variable domain, completed using reference TRBV5-1 and TRBJ2-7, is KAGVTQTPRYLIKTRGQQVTLSCSPISGHRSVSWYQQTPGQGLQFLFEYFSETQRNKGNFPGRFSGRQFSNSRSEMNVSTLELGDSALYLCASSLDTGESIEQYFGPGTRLTVT.